One TCR beta chain is described in this entry. Its antigen remains unidentified. The junction differs from germline at one of its ends, possibly a read error. This record comes from a study of PD-1 blockade in mismatch repair-deficient tumors. Study overall: Patients had around twelve mismatch repair-deficient cancer types, all previously treated and progressing. Overall study findings and caveats: Tumor-resident clones, often undetectable pretreatment in blood, expanded then contracted after pembrolizumab.

CDR3 length: 12 residues. Per the germline V gene, CDR1 is SGHNT and CDR2 is YENEEA. The TCR-sequenced patients were three responders to pembrolizumab. Libraries were prepared by immunoSEQ multiplex PCR; TCRdb keeps only in-frame clonotypes and omits some of them. In the table there are approximately 17,000 clones, 84% of which are singletons. Specimen: PBMCs, collected 22 weeks after starting pembrolizumab. This sequence joins TRBV11-3 and TRBJ2-7; no firm D call. The origin of this receptor is an adult with mismatch repair-deficient cancer. The chain's CDR3 is CASSLDGRRLIF. DNA of the CDR3: TGTGCCAGCAGCTTAGATGGCCGTCGCTTAATCTTC. Using reference TRBV11-3 and TRBJ2-7 for the parts outside the CDR3, the full variable domain is EAGVVQSPRYKIIEKKQPVAFWCNPISGHNTLYWYLQNLGQGPELLIRYENEEAVDDSQLPKDRFSAERLKGVDSTLKIQPAELGDSAVYLCASSLDGRRLIFGPGTRLTVT.